The entry below gives a single T cell receptor beta chain sequence along with its context. What it recognizes is unknown. The read finishes 3 residues shy of the CDR3 end, and the germline J gene is used to complete it. CDR3 length: 19 residues. Per germline, CDR1 DFQATT and CDR2 SNEGSKA (reference sequence). Deletions cut 0 bases from V and 0 bases from J, with 21 bases between. This specimen belongs to a study of T cells in women clearing cervical HPV infection. Some clones are missing from TCRdb's copy, which holds only in-frame ones; the method was immunoSEQ multiplex PCR. Its clone listing holds some 40,000 clones. Study observations and caveats: TRBV6-7 relative abundance averaged approximately 0.1% in cases and approximately 0.15% in controls. Repertoire richness, not evenness, was significantly elevated in CIN3+ cases versus controls.

The receptor's source is a woman between 18 and 75 years old with a cervical HPV16 infection that either progressed to CIN3+ or cleared (not recorded which). The chain links TRBV20-1 to TRBJ1-5, with unresolved D. Material for sequencing was blood buffy coat. The CDR3 loop is CSARDAGRLQHYSNQPQHF. Partial CDR3 DNA: TGCAGTGCTAGAGATGCGGGCAGACTCCAACATTATAGCAATCAGCCC.